This is a list of T cell receptor beta chains from one sample in a study of CD4 T cells in relation to SARS-CoV-2 and coronaviruses. These receptors are not linked to any known antigen. The table came from immunoSEQ multiplex PCR; TCRdb's copy has only in-frame clones and leaves some out. The top ten hold about 2.8% of the sample, which has about 36,000 clones, 77% seen once. The sample was memory CD4+ T cells from PBMCs, cultured in vitro. All receptors derive from an adult with COVID-19. Both conserved end residues are trimmed from each CDR3. Each record gives: V gene, CDR3 protein.

TRBV25-1 ASKGQGGGTDTQY
TRBV28 ASGEVSGGETQY
TRBV28 ASSAGGSGANVLT
TRBV4-3 ASSHRENTGELF
TRBV27 ASSLSGGYEQY
TRBV19 ASSSGRATHNEQF
TRBV19 ASSRDRASQAF
TRBV7-8 ASSLQTSGSYEQY
TRBV5-6 ASSRYDRDTEAF
TRBV9 ASSPISGRAIGDTQY
TRBV7-2 ASSSQGSRANEKLF
TRBV10-3 AIEPGQDTDTQY